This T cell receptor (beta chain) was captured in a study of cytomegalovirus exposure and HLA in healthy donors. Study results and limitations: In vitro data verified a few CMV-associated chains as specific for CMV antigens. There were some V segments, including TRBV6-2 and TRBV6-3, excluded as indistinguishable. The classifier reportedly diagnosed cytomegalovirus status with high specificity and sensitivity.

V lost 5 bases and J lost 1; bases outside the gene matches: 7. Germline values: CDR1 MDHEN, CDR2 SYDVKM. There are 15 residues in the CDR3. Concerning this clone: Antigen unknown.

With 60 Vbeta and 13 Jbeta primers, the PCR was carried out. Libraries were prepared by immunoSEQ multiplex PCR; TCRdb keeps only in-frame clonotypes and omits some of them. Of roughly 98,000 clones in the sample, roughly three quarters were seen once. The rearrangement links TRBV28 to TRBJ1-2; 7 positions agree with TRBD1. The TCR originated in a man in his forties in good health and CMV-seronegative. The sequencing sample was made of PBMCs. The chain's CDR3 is CASSLEGAINYGYTF. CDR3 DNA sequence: TGTGCCAGCAGTCTTGAGGGGGCGATTAACTATGGCTACACCTTC.